The T cell receptor (beta chain) under discussion was sequenced for a study of blood T cells in healthy people across ages. The CDR3 consists of 14 residues. V was clipped by 7 bases and J by 2 bases, with 14 bases between them. Germline V gene data show CDR1 as MDHEN and CDR2 as SYDVKM. A second PCR of about 7 to 12 cycles used a sample-barcoded 5' primer and a J-beta primer mix. All samples yielded 2.5 million or more CDR3-containing paired-end reads. TCRdb ran MiXCR on the 5' RACE reads and lists one entry per CDR3 protein. Found here are under 1,100,000 distinct CDR3 sequences, roughly 24% of them singletons; the top ten hold around 0.75%. A further study also used this sample, focusing on T cells of mothers and their children. This second study says: When mothers and children were related, their normalized repertoire overlap, which was always slightly higher, did not differ significantly from that of unrelated pairs.

Sequencing was done on a sample of blood. This sequence originates from a girl under 10 years old in good health. The rearrangement uses TRBV28 and TRBJ1-1; possible D gene TRBD1, 5 bases. The CDR3 region has the DNA TGTGCCAGCAATGGGGCCCTATTAAACACTGAAGCTTTCTTT. Translation: CASNGALLNTEAFF.